This TCR beta chain came from a study of shared clonotypes between healthy human individuals. This clone occurred a few times. CD4+ cells yielded CD45RA+ naive and CD45RA-negative memory subsets. Only in-frame clones appear in the TCRdb table, and some are missing; sequencing was by immunoSEQ multiplex PCR. The data show about a million clones, with approximately 76% seen just once and around 1.5% held by the top ten. This TCR was sampled from a man between 18 and 29 years old in good health. The specimen sequenced was memory CD4+ T cells sorted from blood. The subset is: CD45RA-negative fraction.

CDR3 residues: CSARRQLEQYF. The CDR3 DNA follows: TGCAGTGCTAGACGGCAGCTCGAGCAGTACTTC. This sequence joins TRBV20-1 and TRBJ2-7; D not resolved. Germline V gives CDR1 DFQATT, CDR2 SNEGSKA (reference sequence). This CDR3 has 11 amino acids. Trimming shortened V by 2 bases and J by 6 bases, and 8 bases separated the two germline ends.